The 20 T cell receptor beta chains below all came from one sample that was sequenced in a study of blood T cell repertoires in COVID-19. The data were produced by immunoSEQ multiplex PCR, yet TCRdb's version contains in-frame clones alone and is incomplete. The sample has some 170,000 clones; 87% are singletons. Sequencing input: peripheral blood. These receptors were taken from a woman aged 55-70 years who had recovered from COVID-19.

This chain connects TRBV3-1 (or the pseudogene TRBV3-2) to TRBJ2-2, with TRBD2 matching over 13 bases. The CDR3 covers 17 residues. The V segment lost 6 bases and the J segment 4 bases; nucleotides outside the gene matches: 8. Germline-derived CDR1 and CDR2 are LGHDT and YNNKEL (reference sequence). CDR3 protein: CASRLQLAGGRTGELFF. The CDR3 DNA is TGTGCCAGCAGATTGCAACTAGCGGGGGGGCGCACCGGGGAGCTGTTTTTT.

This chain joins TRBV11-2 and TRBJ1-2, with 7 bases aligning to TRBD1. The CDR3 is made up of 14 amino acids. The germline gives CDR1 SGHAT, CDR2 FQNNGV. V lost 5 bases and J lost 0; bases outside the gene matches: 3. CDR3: CASSRQGPNYGYTF. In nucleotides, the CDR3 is TGTGCCAGCAGCAGACAGGGACCTAACTATGGCTACACCTTC. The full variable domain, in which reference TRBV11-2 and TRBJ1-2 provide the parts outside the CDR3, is EAGVAQSPRYKIIEKRQSVAFWCNPISGHATLYWYQQILGQGPKLLIQFQNNGVVDDSQLPKDRFSAERLKGVDSTLKIQPAKLEDSAVYLCASSRQGPNYGYTFGSGTRLTVV.

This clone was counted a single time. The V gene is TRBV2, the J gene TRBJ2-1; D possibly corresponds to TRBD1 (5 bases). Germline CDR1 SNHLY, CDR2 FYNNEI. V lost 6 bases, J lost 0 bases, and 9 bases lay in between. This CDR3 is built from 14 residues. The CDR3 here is CASRQVLSYNEQFF. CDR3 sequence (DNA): TGTGCCAGCAGACAGGTGCTCTCCTACAATGAGCAGTTCTTC.

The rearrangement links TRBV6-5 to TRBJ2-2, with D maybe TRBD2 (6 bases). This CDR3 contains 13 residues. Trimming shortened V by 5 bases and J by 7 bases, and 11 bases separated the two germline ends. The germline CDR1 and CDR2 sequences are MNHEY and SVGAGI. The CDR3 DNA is TGTGCCAGCAGTCGGGGGTTCAGCGGGGAGCTGTTTTTT. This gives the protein CASSRGFSGELFF.

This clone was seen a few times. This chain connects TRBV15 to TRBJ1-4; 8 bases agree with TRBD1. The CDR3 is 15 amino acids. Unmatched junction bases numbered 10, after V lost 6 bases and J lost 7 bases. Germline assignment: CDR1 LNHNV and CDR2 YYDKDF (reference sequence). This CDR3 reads CATRATQGEVEKLFF. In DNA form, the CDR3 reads TGTGCCACCAGGGCAACACAGGGGGAGGTTGAAAAACTGTTTTTT.

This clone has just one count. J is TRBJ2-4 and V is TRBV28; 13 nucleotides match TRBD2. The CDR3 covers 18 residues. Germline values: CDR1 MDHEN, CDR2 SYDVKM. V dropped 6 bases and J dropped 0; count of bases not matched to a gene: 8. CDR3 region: CASSLGLAGTLAKNIQYF. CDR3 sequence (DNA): TGTGCCAGCAGCCTGGGACTAGCGGGGACCTTAGCCAAAAACATTCAGTACTTC. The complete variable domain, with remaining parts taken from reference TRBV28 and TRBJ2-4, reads DVKVTQSSRYLVKRTGEKVFLECVQDMDHENMFWYRQDPGLGLRLIYFSYDVKMKEKGDIPEGYSVSREKKERFSLILESASTNQTSMYLCASSLGLAGTLAKNIQYFGAGTRLSVL.

This CDR3 reads CASSSGSPDTDTQYF. DNA for the CDR3: TGTGCCAGCAGCTCGGGGAGCCCCGACACAGATACGCAGTATTTT. V usage is TRBV5-6 and J usage is TRBJ2-3; D perhaps matches TRBD2 (5 bases). This CDR3 has 15 residues. V shed 3 bases and J shed 2 bases, with 13 bases lying between them. Germline loops: CDR1 SGHDT, CDR2 YYEEEE. The full variable domain, completed using reference TRBV5-6 and TRBJ2-3, is DAGVTQSPTHLIKTRGQQVTLRCSPKSGHDTVSWYQQALGQGPQFIFQYYEEEERQRGNFPDRFSGHQFPNYSSELNVNALLLGDSALYLCASSSGSPDTDTQYFGPGTRLTVL.

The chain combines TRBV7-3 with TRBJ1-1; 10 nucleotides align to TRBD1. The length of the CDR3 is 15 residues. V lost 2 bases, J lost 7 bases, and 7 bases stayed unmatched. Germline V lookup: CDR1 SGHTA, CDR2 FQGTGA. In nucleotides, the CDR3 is TGTGCCAGCAGCTTAGGAAGGACAGGGGGAAGTGAAGCTTTCTTT. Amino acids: CASSLGRTGGSEAFF.

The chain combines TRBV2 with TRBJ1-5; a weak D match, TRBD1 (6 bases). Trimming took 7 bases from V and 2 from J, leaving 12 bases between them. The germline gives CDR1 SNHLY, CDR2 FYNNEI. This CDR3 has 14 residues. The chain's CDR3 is CASKTGYGNQPQHF. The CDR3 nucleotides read TGTGCCAGCAAAACAGGGTACGGCAATCAGCCCCAGCATTTT.

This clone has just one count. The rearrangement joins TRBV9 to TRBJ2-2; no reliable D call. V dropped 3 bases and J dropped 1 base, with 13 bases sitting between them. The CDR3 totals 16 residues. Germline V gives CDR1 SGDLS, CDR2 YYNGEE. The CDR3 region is CASSDSSRQNTGELFF. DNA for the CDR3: TGTGCCAGCAGCGACAGTTCCCGCCAGAACACCGGGGAGCTGTTTTTT.

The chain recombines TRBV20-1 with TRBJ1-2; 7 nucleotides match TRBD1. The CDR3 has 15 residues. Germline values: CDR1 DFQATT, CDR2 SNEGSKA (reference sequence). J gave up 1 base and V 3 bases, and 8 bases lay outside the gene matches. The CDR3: CSASHRGYHNYGYTF. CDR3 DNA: TGCAGTGCTAGTCACAGGGGATACCATAACTATGGCTACACCTTC.

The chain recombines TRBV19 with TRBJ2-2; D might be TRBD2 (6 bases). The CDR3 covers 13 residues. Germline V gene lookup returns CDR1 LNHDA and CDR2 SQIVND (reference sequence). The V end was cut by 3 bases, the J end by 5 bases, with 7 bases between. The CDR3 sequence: CASSMEGTGELFF. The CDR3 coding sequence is TGTGCCAGTAGTATGGAGGGGACCGGGGAGCTGTTTTTT.

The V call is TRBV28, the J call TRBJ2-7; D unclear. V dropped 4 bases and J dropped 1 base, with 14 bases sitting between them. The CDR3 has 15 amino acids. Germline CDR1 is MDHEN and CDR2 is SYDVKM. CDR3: CASSSSYRVSYEQYF. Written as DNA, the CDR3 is TGTGCCAGCAGTTCTAGTTATCGGGTGTCCTACGAGCAGTACTTC.

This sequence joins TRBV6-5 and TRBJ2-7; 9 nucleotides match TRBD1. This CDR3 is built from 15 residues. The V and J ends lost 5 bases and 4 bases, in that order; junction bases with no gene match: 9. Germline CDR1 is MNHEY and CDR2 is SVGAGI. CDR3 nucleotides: TGTGCCAGCAGTAGCCCCGGGACAGGGAAGTACGAGCAGTACTTC. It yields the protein CASSSPGTGKYEQYF.

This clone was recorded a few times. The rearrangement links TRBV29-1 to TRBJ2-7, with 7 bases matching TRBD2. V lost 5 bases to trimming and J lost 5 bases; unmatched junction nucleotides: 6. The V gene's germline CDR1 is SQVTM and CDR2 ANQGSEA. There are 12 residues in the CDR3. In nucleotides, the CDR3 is TGCAGCGTTCTCCGGGACTACGACGAGCAGTACTTC. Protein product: CSVLRDYDEQYF.

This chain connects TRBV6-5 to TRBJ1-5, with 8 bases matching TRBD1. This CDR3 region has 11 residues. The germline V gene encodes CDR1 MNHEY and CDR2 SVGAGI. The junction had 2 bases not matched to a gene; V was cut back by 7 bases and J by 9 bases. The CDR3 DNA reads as TGTGCCAGCAAAGGACAGGGGCCCCAGCATTTT. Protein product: CASKGQGPQHF.

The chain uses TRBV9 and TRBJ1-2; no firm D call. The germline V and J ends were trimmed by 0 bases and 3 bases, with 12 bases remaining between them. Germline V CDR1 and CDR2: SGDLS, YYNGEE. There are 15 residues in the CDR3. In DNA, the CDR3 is TGTGCCAGCAGCGTAGGGCAGGCGCGGGACTATGGCTACACCTTC. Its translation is CASSVGQARDYGYTF.

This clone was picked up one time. CDR3: CASSLGAGGVREQYF. The CDR3, as DNA: TGTGCCAGCAGCTTAGGAGCGGGGGGGGTCAGGGAGCAGTACTTC. The gene calls are TRBV11-2 and TRBJ2-7, with 10 bases fitting TRBD2. Germline CDR1 SGHAT, CDR2 FQNNGV. V trimming: 1 base; J trimming: 7 bases; junction bases outside the gene matches: 7. The CDR3 consists of 15 residues.

The DNA of the CDR3 is TGTGCCATCAGTGAGTCAGAGCGCCCCAATGAGCAGTTCTTC. Amino acid sequence: CAISESERPNEQFF. The chain uses TRBV10-3 and TRBJ2-1, with unresolved D. Germline V lookup: CDR1 ENHRY, CDR2 SYGVKD. V lost 0 bases and J 6 bases, leaving 9 bases between the germline ends. The CDR3 consists of 14 residues.

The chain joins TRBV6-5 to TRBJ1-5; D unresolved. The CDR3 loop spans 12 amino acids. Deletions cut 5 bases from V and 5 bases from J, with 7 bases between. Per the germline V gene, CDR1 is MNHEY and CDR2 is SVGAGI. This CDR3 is CASSSRDQPQHF. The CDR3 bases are TGTGCCAGCAGTAGTAGAGATCAGCCCCAGCATTTT.